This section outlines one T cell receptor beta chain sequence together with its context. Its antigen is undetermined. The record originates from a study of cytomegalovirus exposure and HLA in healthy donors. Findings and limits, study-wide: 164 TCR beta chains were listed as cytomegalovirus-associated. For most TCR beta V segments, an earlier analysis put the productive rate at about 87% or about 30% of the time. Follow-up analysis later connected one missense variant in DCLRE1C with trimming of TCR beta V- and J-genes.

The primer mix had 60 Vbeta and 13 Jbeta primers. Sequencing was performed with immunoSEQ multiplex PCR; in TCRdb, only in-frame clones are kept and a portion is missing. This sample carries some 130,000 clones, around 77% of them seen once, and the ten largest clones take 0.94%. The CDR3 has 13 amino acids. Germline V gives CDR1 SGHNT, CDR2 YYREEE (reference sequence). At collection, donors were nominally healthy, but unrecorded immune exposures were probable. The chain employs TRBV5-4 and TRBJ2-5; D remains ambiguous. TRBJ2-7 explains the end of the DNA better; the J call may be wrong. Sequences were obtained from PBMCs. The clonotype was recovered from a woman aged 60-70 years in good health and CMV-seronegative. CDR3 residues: CASSFYSSYEQYF. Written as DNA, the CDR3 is TGTGCCAGCAGCTTTTACAGTTCCTACGAGCAGTACTTC.